This T cell receptor (beta chain) was documented in a study of blood T cell repertoires in COVID-19. Whole-study context: Donors in the United States, Italy and Spain gave samples during acute or convalescent COVID-19. The analysed material was cDNA or gDNA that came from T cells, B-cell-depleted T cells, or PBMCs.

V shed 3 bases, J shed 5 bases, and the junction held 2 bases outside the gene matches. Germline lookup yields CDR1 KGHSH and CDR2 LQKENI. The CDR3 spans 15 residues. How the authors handled the data: Amplifying reference gene primers gave estimates of nucleated cell counts. Assay used: immunoSEQ multiplex PCR; TCRdb lists only in-frame clones, some missing. The V and J calls and clone size are taken from that table; D and trimming were inferred from the DNA. The table includes about 81,000 clones, approximately 75% detected once. The sequenced sample was peripheral blood. The chain uses TRBV18 and TRBJ2-2; TRBD1 matches at 11 bases. The TCR originated in a woman aged 50 to 60 with acute or convalescent COVID-19. CDR3 loop: CASSPGQGVTGELFF. The CDR3, as DNA: TGTGCCAGCTCACCGGGACAGGGGGTTACCGGGGAGCTGTTTTTT. The whole variable domain, remainder taken from reference TRBV18 and TRBJ2-2, is NAGVMQNPRHLVRRRGQEARLRCSPMKGHSHVYWYRQLPEEGLKFMVYLQKENIIDESGMPKERFSAEFPKEGPSILRIQQVVRGDSAAYFCASSPGQGVTGELFFGEGSRLTVL.